This TCR beta chain was sequenced for a study of shared clonotypes between healthy human individuals. Authors' methods: Filtering of immunoSEQ junctional sequences could not match full-length read filtering. Measured with immunoSEQ multiplex PCR; TCRdb has only the in-frame clones, and not every one. The V and J calls and clone size are taken from that table; D and trimming were inferred from the DNA. In the table there are some 980,000 clones, approximately 76% of which are singletons. Broader study findings: The sharing of roughly 5% of naive CD4 clonotypes was seen across a handful of donors. At large depth, rarefaction still showed sorted-subset sequencing to be incomplete. Clonotype sharing across donors was expected to vary with sequencing depth.

As regards this clone: Its antigen is unidentified.

Material for sequencing was memory CD4+ T cells sorted from blood. Subset of the sample: CD45RA-negative fraction. This receptor was identified in a man aged 18 to 35 in good health.

The CDR3 DNA reads TGTGCCAGCAGCCAACGGGACTCCTACGAGCAGTACTTC. This translates into CASSQRDSYEQYF. The chain carries TRBV5-4 and TRBJ2-7; tentative D call: TRBD2 (5 bases). The V gene's germline CDR1 is SGHNT and CDR2 YYREEE (reference sequence). V dropped 4 bases and J dropped 0 bases, with 8 bases sitting between them. CDR3 length: 13 residues.